A selection of T cell receptor beta chains follows, all from one sample in a study of T cells in Graves' hyperthyroidism and ophthalmopathy. Each CDR3 protein is one row after TCRdb ran MiXCR on the multiplex PCR reads. The top ten hold less than 45% of the sample, which has around 270,000 distinct CDR3 sequences, approximately 18% seen once. The sequenced sample consisted of blood. These receptors all stem from a man in his fifties or sixties with Graves' ophthalmopathy. Both conserved end residues are part of each CDR3. D genes are given only for firm matches. Size is stated for part of the rows, as once, few or many counts, or as a class when the clone is expanded.

CDR3 | DNA | V | size | D | J
CASSHLSGRAVNEQFF | TGTGCCAGCAGTCATCTAAGCGGGAGGGCCGTCAATGAGCAGTTCTTC | TRBV6-4 | - | TRBD2 | TRBJ2-1
CASSLRTSGSVTDTQYF | TGTGCCAGCAGCTTAAGAACTAGCGGGAGTGTCACAGATACGCAGTATTTT | TRBV11-2 | few | TRBD2 | TRBJ2-3
CASSSTGTSRGYTF | TGTGCCAGCAGTTCTACAGGGACCTCCCGTGGCTACACCTTC | TRBV6-1 | few | - | TRBJ1-2
CSARTGRYQPQHF | TGCAGTGCTAGGACAGGGAGGTACCAGCCCCAGCATTTT | TRBV20-1 | - | TRBD1 | TRBJ1-5
CSVVAFLGTEAFF | TGCAGCGTTGTTGCGTTCCTGGGCACTGAAGCTTTCTTT | TRBV29-1 | many | - | TRBJ1-1
CASSPVRAYGYTF | TGTGCCAGCAGCCCCGTCAGGGCCTATGGCTACACCTTC | TRBV12-3/TRBV12-4 | many | - | TRBJ1-2
CASSLLPVSYEQYF | TGTGCCAGCAGTTTATTACCGGTCAGCTACGAGCAGTACTTC | TRBV28 | - | - | TRBJ2-7
CSASFPSAYEQYF | TGCAGTGCTAGCTTCCCTAGCGCCTACGAGCAGTACTTC | TRBV20-1 | - | - | TRBJ2-7
CASSPLGTANTGELFF | TGTGCCAGCTCACCACTTGGGACAGCGAACACCGGGGAGCTGTTTTTT | TRBV18 | few | TRBD1 | TRBJ2-2
CASSLNLQETQYF | TGTGCCAGCAGTTTGAATCTACAAGAGACCCAGTACTTC | TRBV28 | many | - | TRBJ2-5
CSASAGTASSYEQYF | TGCAGTGCTAGTGCGGGAACGGCCAGCTCCTACGAGCAGTACTTC | TRBV20-1 | many | - | TRBJ2-7
CASRSRAGAPGDTQYF | TGTGCCAGCAGGTCTAGAGCGGGAGCCCCGGGAGATACGCAGTATTTT | TRBV6-1 | - | TRBD2 | TRBJ2-3
CASSQVDLGLARGELFF | TGCGCCAGCAGCCAAGTCGATCTGGGACTAGCCCGCGGGGAGCTGTTTTTT | TRBV4-1 | many | TRBD2 | TRBJ2-2
CASSNFGSSDEQFF | TGTGCCAGCAGTAATTTCGGGAGTAGCGATGAGCAGTTCTTC | TRBV25-1 | - | - | TRBJ2-1
CASSSAEGQSYNEQFF | TGTGCCAGTAGTTCCGCGGAGGGTCAGTCCTACAATGAGCAGTTCTTC | TRBV19 | - | - | TRBJ2-1
CASSLALNTEAFF | TGTGCCAGCAGCTTGGCCCTGAACACTGAAGCTTTCTTT | TRBV28 | many | - | TRBJ1-1
CASSWEGFEQYF | TGCGCCAGCAGCTGGGAAGGCTTCGAGCAGTACTTC | TRBV5-1 | many | - | TRBJ2-7
CASNELRGRKNIQYF | TGTGCCAGCAACGAACTCAGAGGGCGGAAAAACATTCAGTACTTC | TRBV11-2 | many | - | TRBJ2-4
CAWSVGSSGNTIYF | TGTGCCTGGAGTGTTGGTAGCTCTGGAAACACCATATATTTT | TRBV30 | many | - | TRBJ1-3
CASSYSGWDSQETQYF | TGCGCCAGCAGCTACTCCGGTTGGGACTCCCAAGAGACCCAGTACTTC | TRBV5-1 | - | - | TRBJ2-5
CAWSRIIGGYTF | TGTGCCTGGAGTAGGATCATTGGTGGCTACACCTTC | TRBV30 | few | - | TRBJ1-2
CASTREISNTEAFF | TGTGCCAGTACCCGGGAAATCTCGAACACTGAAGCTTTCTTT | TRBV19 | - | - | TRBJ1-1
CASSRGSGFEAFF | TGTGCCAGCAGCCGGGGCAGTGGTTTTGAAGCTTTCTTT | TRBV7-3 | - | - | TRBJ1-1
CASSPQTSGRLTGETQYF | TGTGCCAGCAGCCCTCAGACTAGCGGGAGGCTAACGGGGGAGACCCAGTACTTC | TRBV9 | - | TRBD2 | TRBJ2-5
CASSAPGLAQNEQFF | TGCGCCAGCAGTGCTCCGGGACTAGCTCAAAATGAGCAGTTCTTC | TRBV10-1 | - | TRBD2 | TRBJ2-1
CAISELSGSKNIQYF | TGTGCCATCAGTGAATTATCCGGGTCCAAAAACATTCAGTACTTC | TRBV10-3 | - | - | TRBJ2-4
CASSQDSARVNGNSPLHF | TGTGCCAGCAGCCAAGATTCGGCCAGGGTAAATGGTAATTCACCCCTCCACTTT | TRBV4-2 | many | - | TRBJ1-6
CASRITGPDSYEQYF | TGTGCCAGCAGAATCACGGGACCTGACTCCTACGAGCAGTACTTC | TRBV28 | many | - | TRBJ2-7
CSANIGETEAFF | TGCAGTGCTAATATTGGGGAAACTGAAGCTTTCTTT | TRBV20-1 | - | - | TRBJ1-1
CAIMRDRGSPLHF | TGTGCCATCATGCGGGACAGAGGTTCACCCCTCCACTTT | TRBV10-3 | few | TRBD1 | TRBJ1-6
CASSETGGYEINTEAFF | TGTGCCAGCTCAGAAACAGGGGGCTATGAGATCAACACTGAAGCTTTCTTT | TRBV18 | many | TRBD1 | TRBJ1-1
CAWSQGQAYQPQHF | TGTGCCTGGAGTCAAGGACAGGCTTATCAGCCCCAGCATTTT | TRBV30 | - | TRBD1 | TRBJ1-5
CASSSQTGRDQPQHF | TGTGCCAGCAGTTCTCAGACAGGACGGGATCAGCCCCAGCATTTT | TRBV6-1 | - | - | TRBJ1-5
CASSFLIGETQYF | TGTGCCAGCAGTTTCCTGATAGGGGAGACCCAGTACTTC | TRBV27 | few | - | TRBJ2-5
CASSWTAQGLNTGELFF | TGTGCCAGCAGCTGGACGGCGCAGGGACTTAACACCGGGGAGCTGTTTTTT | TRBV7-3 | - | - | TRBJ2-2
CASGRGRIEAFF | TGTGCCAGCGGCCGGGGCCGGATTGAAGCTTTCTTT | TRBV6-1 | - | - | TRBJ1-1
CASSLYGVHTGELFF | TGCGCCAGCAGCTTGTACGGGGTTCACACCGGGGAGCTGTTTTTT | TRBV5-1 | - | - | TRBJ2-2